This TCR beta chain came from a study of CD8+ T cells in alopecia areata. CDR1 and CDR2 from the germline V gene are LNHDA and SQIVND (reference sequence). Germline trimming cut 4 bases from V and 2 bases from J; bases unmatched to any gene: 3. The CDR3 covers 14 residues. Study outcomes and limitations: An increase in clonality over normal scalp was evident in lesional scalp, especially alopecia totalis/universalis.

Comment on this clone: The antigen is not known.

Indicated treatment: oral pan-JAK inhibitor, 5-10 mg twice daily. RNA was isolated and reverse transcribed to cDNA, the sequencing template. Method: immunoSEQ multiplex PCR; TCRdb's copy keeps in-frame clones and lacks some. There are over 150,000 clones in the sample; around 60% occur only once, and 3% to 3.5% lies in the top ten. This specimen was CD4+ T cells sorted from blood, taken at week 4, from a patient treated with tofacitinib. The clonotype originates from a human donor with alopecia areata. The rearrangement links TRBV19 to TRBJ2-7, with 9 bases that match TRBD1. CDR3 in amino acids: CASSKQGATYEQYF. DNA of the CDR3: TGTGCCAGTAGTAAACAGGGGGCTACCTACGAGCAGTACTTC. Full variable domain (remainder filled in from reference TRBV19 and TRBJ2-7): DGGITQSPKYLFRKEGQNVTLSCEQNLNHDAMYWYRQDPGQGLRLIYYSQIVNDFQKGDIAEGYSVSREKKESFPLTVTSAQKNPTAFYLCASSKQGATYEQYFGPGTRLTVT.